This passage covers 8 T cell receptor beta chains from one sample sequenced in a study of T cell responses to AZD1222 COVID-19 vaccine. Clones were read by immunoSEQ multiplex PCR, and TCRdb kept only the in-frame ones, dropping some. The table lists about 67,000 clones, roughly 80% of them singletons. The starting material was peripheral blood, obtained 28 days after the second AZD1222 dose. The receptors were gathered from an adult who received the AZD1222 COVID-19 vaccine.

The chain employs TRBV5-6 and TRBJ2-7; D might be TRBD1 (6 bases). The CDR3 totals 17 residues. V lost 6 bases, J lost 1 base, and 23 bases lay in between. Germline values: CDR1 SGHDT, CDR2 YYEEEE. The chain's CDR3 is CASNTPGQSETSYEQYF. CDR3 DNA: TGTGCCAGCAACACACCCGGACAGTCCGAAACTTCCTACGAGCAGTACTTC.

The count of this clone is one. The CDR3 here is CASSLTPETQYF. CDR3 in DNA: TGTGCCAGCAGTCTAACCCCAGAGACCCAGTACTTC. This chain connects TRBV27 to TRBJ2-5; D gene unclear. This CDR3 is built from 12 residues. Per the germline V gene, CDR1 is MNHEY and CDR2 is SMNVEV (reference sequence). The V end lost 5 bases, the J end lost 4 bases, and 8 bases lay between the germline ends.

The rearrangement joins TRBV5-1 to TRBJ1-4, with D uncertain. V dropped 1 base and J dropped 3 bases, with 10 bases sitting between them. The CDR3 has 15 amino acids. Germline CDR1 is SGHRS and CDR2 is YFSETQ. CDR3 nucleotide sequence: TGCGCCAGCAGCTTGAGCGGGCCTGCTAATGAAAAACTGTTTTTT. Amino acid sequence: CASSLSGPANEKLFF. The full variable domain, its missing parts supplied by reference TRBV5-1 and TRBJ1-4, is KAGVTQTPRYLIKTRGQQVTLSCSPISGHRSVSWYQQTPGQGLQFLFEYFSETQRNKGNFPGRFSGRQFSNSRSEMNVSTLELGDSALYLCASSLSGPANEKLFFGSGTQLSVL.

CDR3 in DNA: TGTGCCAGCAGTAGGACTAGCGGGAAAACCGGGGAGCTGTTTTTT. Residues: CASSRTSGKTGELFF. The V gene is TRBV27, the J gene TRBJ2-2, with 12 bases identical to TRBD2. V shed 5 bases and J 5 bases; nucleotides not matched to a gene: 3. Germline CDR1 and CDR2: MNHEY and SMNVEV (reference sequence). This CDR3 is 15 amino acids long.

This chain uses TRBV5-6 with TRBJ2-4, with D possibly being TRBD1 (6 bases). Trimming removed 0 bases from V and 5 bases from J, with 9 bases in between. CDR1 and CDR2 from the germline V gene are SGHDT and YYEEEE. This CDR3 contains 14 residues. The CDR3 region is CASSLDYRENIQYF. For the CDR3, the DNA is TGTGCCAGCAGCTTGGACTACAGGGAAAACATTCAGTACTTC.

The chain is built from TRBV20-1 and TRBJ1-1; D call uncertain. This CDR3 is 11 amino acids long. In germline, CDR1 is DFQATT, CDR2 SNEGSKA (reference sequence). Deletions cut 6 bases from V and 4 bases from J, with 9 bases between. The CDR3 here is CSAALSTEAFF. In nucleotides, the CDR3 is TGCAGTGCCGCTCTATCCACTGAAGCTTTCTTT.

This clone was recorded a few times. The V call is TRBV2, the J call TRBJ1-4; the D gene is possibly TRBD1 (5 bases). Germline V CDR1 and CDR2: SNHLY, FYNNEI. V was clipped by 6 bases and J by 8 bases, with 16 bases between them. This CDR3 has 14 amino acids. In DNA form, the CDR3 reads TGTGCCAGCAGCGCGCTGACAGATGGGGAAAAACTGTTTTTT. Its protein product is CASSALTDGEKLFF.

The genes are TRBV19 and TRBJ2-1, with 8 positions matching TRBD2. CDR1 and CDR2 (germline): LNHDA, SQIVND (reference sequence). After removal of 4 bases from V and 5 bases from J, the junction contained 10 bases not matched to a gene. The CDR3 spans 16 residues. The CDR3 DNA is TGTGCCAGTAGTAGCCCTAGGGGCGGGGGGAACAATGAGCAGTTCTTC. Protein: CASSSPRGGGNNEQFF. Filled out from reference TRBV19 and TRBJ2-1, the complete variable domain reads DGGITQSPKYLFRKEGQNVTLSCEQNLNHDAMYWYRQDPGQGLRLIYYSQIVNDFQKGDIAEGYSVSREKKESFPLTVTSAQKNPTAFYLCASSSPRGGGNNEQFFGPGTRLTVL.